This T cell receptor beta chain was sequenced during a study of blood T cell repertoires in COVID-19. During active infection, Seattle patients enrolled and were then monitored through disease. This CDR3 is 16 amino acids long. J gave up 3 bases and V 3 bases, and 9 bases lay outside the gene matches. From germline, CDR1 is SGHNT and CDR2 YYREEE (reference sequence). Profiled with immunoSEQ multiplex PCR; TCRdb holds only in-frame clones, not every one. There are almost 350,000 clones in the sample; 89% occur only once, and just under 4% lies in the top ten. Material: peripheral blood. This sequence was found in an older woman with COVID-19, enrolled during active disease. The chain couples TRBV5-4 to TRBJ1-2; 9 bases are a match to TRBD1. CDR3 nucleotide sequence: TGTGCCAGCAGCTCACATACAGGGGGCGCTGACTATGGCTACACCTTC. Its protein is CASSSHTGGADYGYTF. Filled out from reference TRBV5-4 and TRBJ1-2, the complete variable domain reads ETGVTQSPTHLIKTRGQQVTLRCSSQSGHNTVSWYQQALGQGPQFIFQYYREEENGRGNFPPRFSGLQFPNYSSELNVNALELDDSALYLCASSSHTGGADYGYTFGSGTRLTVV.